A selection of T cell receptor beta chains follows, all from one sample in a study of OX40 agonist ivuxolimab in advanced cancers. TCRdb's copy holds only in-frame clones and misses some; the assay was immunoSEQ multiplex PCR. Of approximately 54,000 clones in the sample, around 93% are singletons; the top ten hold about 9.3%. Sequences were derived from CD4+ or CD8+ T cells sorted from blood, sampled in a trial of the OX40 agonist ivuxolimab. All receptors come from an adult with an advanced solid tumor such as melanoma, head and neck, liver or kidney cancer. Both conserved end residues are part of each CDR3. The order of the fields is D gene, J gene, V gene, clone size, CDR3 protein, CDR3 DNA. A D gene is named only where the DNA matches it firmly. Rows may omit the clone size; those that give it use once, few, many or a size class.

>TRBD2|TRBJ2-5|TRBV7-8|-
CASSFTGGARETQYF
TGTGCCAGCAGTTTCACCGGGGGGGCCAGGGAGACCCAGTACTTC
>TRBD1|TRBJ2-7|TRBV5-1|-
CASSLEGAGEYEQYF
TGCGCCAGCAGCTTGGAGGGGGCAGGGGAATACGAGCAGTACTTC
>TRBD1|TRBJ2-2|TRBV7-9|-
CASSPQDRGPGDTGELFF
TGTGCCAGCAGCCCCCAGGACAGGGGTCCCGGGGACACCGGGGAGCTGTTTTTT
>-|TRBJ1-1|TRBV6-1|few
CASSEVVGNTEAFF
TGTGCCAGCAGTGAAGTAGTTGGGAACACTGAAGCTTTCTTT
>-|TRBJ2-7|TRBV11-2|-
CASSGSVALNEQYF
TGTGCCAGCAGCGGTTCGGTAGCTTTGAACGAGCAGTACTTC
>-|TRBJ1-1|TRBV7-9|-
CASSPPDSSTEAFF
TGTGCCAGCAGCCCTCCGGACAGTTCCACTGAAGCTTTCTTT
>-|TRBJ2-7|TRBV30|-
CAWSNGAYEQYF
TGTGCCTGGAGTAACGGGGCCTACGAGCAGTACTTC
>-|TRBJ1-4|TRBV2|-
CASSSGATNEKLFF
TGTGCCAGCAGTTCGGGAGCAACTAATGAAAAACTGTTTTTT
>TRBD2|TRBJ2-1|TRBV7-2|-
CASTSLFGTSGPYNEQFF
TGTGCCAGCACCAGCTTATTCGGGACTAGCGGGCCCTACAATGAGCAGTTCTTC
>-|TRBJ1-5|TRBV19|-
CASRYQDSNQPQHF
TGTGCCAGTAGGTACCAGGACAGCAATCAGCCCCAGCATTTT
>-|TRBJ1-1|TRBV15|-
CATSRDTNTEAFF
TGTGCCACCAGCAGAGACACGAACACTGAAGCTTTCTTT
>-|TRBJ2-7|TRBV6-1|-
CASRDLSYEQYF
TGTGCCAGCAGGGACCTTTCCTACGAGCAGTACTTC
>-|TRBJ1-4|TRBV4-3|-
CASSSITGREKLFF
TGCGCCAGCAGCTCAATTACCGGGCGCGAAAAACTGTTTTTT
>-|TRBJ2-1|TRBV27|-
CASSLSRGSSYNEQFF
TGTGCCAGCAGTTTAAGTAGAGGGAGCTCCTACAATGAGCAGTTCTTC
>-|TRBJ2-1|TRBV6-5|-
CASSLGVGSYNEQFF
TGTGCCAGCAGCCTGGGGGTGGGCTCCTACAATGAGCAGTTCTTC
>-|TRBJ2-7|TRBV12-5|-
CASGLPSSYEQYF
TGTGCTAGTGGTTTACCGAGCTCCTACGAGCAGTACTTC
>TRBD1|TRBJ1-2|TRBV19|-
CASSIWGQAGYTF
TGTGCCAGTAGTATATGGGGACAGGCGGGCTACACCTTC
>-|TRBJ2-2|TRBV5-4|-
CASSLVQGNTGELFF
TGTGCCAGCAGCTTGGTCCAGGGGAACACCGGGGAGCTGTTTTTT
>-|TRBJ2-1|TRBV7-6|-
CASTGGSEQFF
TGTGCCAGCACTGGGGGGAGTGAGCAGTTCTTC
>-|TRBJ2-3|TRBV27|-
CASSFSPYEGLADTQYF
TGTGCCAGCAGTTTTTCGCCCTACGAGGGGCTGGCAGATACGCAGTATTTT
>-|TRBJ1-1|TRBV19|-
CASSIGERSSTEAFF
TGTGCCAGTAGTATAGGGGAACGCTCCTCGACTGAAGCTTTCTTT
>TRBD2|TRBJ2-1|TRBV4-1|-
CASSQSLAGTNEQFF
TGCGCCAGCAGCCAATCTCTAGCGGGGACCAATGAGCAGTTCTTC
>-|TRBJ1-2|TRBV4-2|-
CASSQDLTGLGYGYTF
TGTGCCAGCAGCCAAGATCTCACAGGGTTGGGCTATGGCTACACCTTC
>-|TRBJ1-1|TRBV4-3|-
CASSQGVGKYEAFF
TGCGCCAGCAGCCAAGGCGTAGGAAAATATGAAGCTTTCTTT
>-|TRBJ1-5|TRBV6-1|-
CASRLGPNQNQPQHF
TGTGCCAGCAGGCTAGGGCCTAACCAGAATCAGCCCCAGCATTTT
>-|TRBJ1-5|TRBV9|-
CASSVDEGSGNQPQHF
TGTGCCAGCAGCGTAGATGAGGGGTCTGGCAATCAGCCCCAGCATTTT
>-|TRBJ1-6|TRBV21-1|-
CASSKALLGQGWNSPLHF
TGTGCCAGCAGCAAAGCGCTTTTGGGACAGGGGTGGAATTCACCCCTCCACTTT
>TRBD2|TRBJ2-5|TRBV19|-
CASSLLAGAYQETQYF
TGTGCCAGTAGTTTACTAGCGGGGGCCTACCAAGAGACCCAGTACTTC
>-|TRBJ2-2|TRBV6-5|-
CASSYEGSTGELFF
TGTGCCAGCAGTTATGAGGGAAGTACCGGGGAGCTGTTTTTT
>-|TRBJ2-5|TRBV6-5|once
CASSPMGQDQETQYF
TGTGCCAGCAGCCCCATGGGGCAGGATCAAGAGACCCAGTACTTC
>-|TRBJ2-3|TRBV5-4|-
CASSLGPYTDTQYF
TGTGCCAGCAGCTTGGGACCCTACACAGATACGCAGTATTTT
>-|TRBJ1-1|TRBV5-6|-
CASSLSPGQTEAFF
TGTGCCAGCAGCTTATCACCGGGACAAACTGAAGCTTTCTTT
>-|TRBJ2-1|TRBV7-9|once
CASRHSGFTYNEQFF
TGTGCCAGCAGACATAGCGGATTCACCTACAATGAGCAGTTCTTC
>-|TRBJ2-7|TRBV6-5|-
CASSYSVTHGYEQYF
TGTGCCAGCAGTTACTCGGTGACACACGGCTACGAGCAGTACTTC
>-|TRBJ1-1|TRBV28|-
CASSFRLNTEAFF
TGTGCCAGCAGTTTCAGGCTGAACACTGAAGCTTTCTTT
>-|TRBJ1-5|TRBV2|-
CASSEGTYSNQPQHF
TGTGCCAGCAGTGAGGGCACCTATAGCAATCAGCCCCAGCATTTT
>TRBD1|TRBJ1-1|TRBV14|-
CASSLTGDTEAFF
TGTGCCAGCAGCCTGACAGGGGACACTGAAGCTTTCTTT
>TRBD1|TRBJ2-1|TRBV4-3|-
CASSQETGSRRGQFF
TGCGCCAGCAGCCAAGAGACAGGGAGCCGCCGGGGGCAGTTCTTC
>-|TRBJ1-1|TRBV4-1|few
CASSQGPVNTEAFF
TGCGCCAGCAGCCAAGGCCCAGTGAACACTGAAGCTTTCTTT
>-|TRBJ2-2|TRBV27|-
CASSTRHTGELFF
TGTGCCAGCAGTACGCGACATACCGGGGAGCTGTTTTTT
>TRBD2|TRBJ2-1|TRBV12-5|-
CASGLEIYGTSGNNEQFF
TGTGCTAGTGGTTTGGAAATATACGGGACTAGCGGGAACAATGAGCAGTTCTTC